Sequencing of this T cell receptor (beta chain) was carried out in a study of blood T cell repertoires in COVID-19 (dated by TCRdb to about 2020). Some background on the complete study: The collaborator samples originated in the United States, Italy and Spain and spanned the acute and convalescent phases of COVID-19. The material from the prospective study consisted of cDNA or gDNA derived from T cells, B-cell-depleted T cells, or PBMCs. The dataset comprised deeply sampled blood TCRbeta repertoires from subjects exposed to, actively infected with, or recovered from COVID-19. The repertoires were released in a freely available public database intended as a resource for research on the immune response to SARS-CoV-2. The samples were drawn from two sources: the first 160 participants of the ongoing ImmuneRACE study, and 1,200 or so subjects contributed by 6 global collaborators. Nearly every sample came with metadata listing a de-identified subject ID, COVID-19 status, age in years and sex. Where available, HLA class I and class II types were taken from metadata supplied by the sample provider and were not determined by assay-based typing.

TCRbeta CDR3 regions were amplified from genomic DNA using the immunoSEQ Assay, a bias-controlled multiplex PCR. Concerning the study's data processing: The number of nucleated cells in each sample was estimated from the amplification of reference gene primers within the assay. Sequence reads were collapsed and filtered to measure the absolute abundance of every unique TCRbeta CDR3 rearrangement. For each sample, productive Simpson clonality was calculated as the square root of Simpson's diversity index over productive rearrangements. In TCRdb, the immuneACCESS table is reduced to in-frame sequences with V and J assigned. These tables do not hold every clone; where another copy was compared, an unresolved V gene accounts for under half, and the others remain unexplained. Clonal size and the V and J genes are those of that table, whereas D and trimming came from the DNA. This sample lists tens of thousands of clones; roughly 89% were detected once. The ten largest clonotypes hold around two fifths of the sample.

Remarks on this clone: Its cognate antigen has yet to be identified. No much larger clone exists at a distance of one base, and base qualities are not known.

At one collaborating source in Seattle, patients were enrolled during active infection and were followed longitudinally through the course of disease. Collaborating institutions collected whole blood in K2EDTA tubes following their own protocols. For TCRbeta analysis, collaborators shipped samples in one of three forms: frozen whole blood, isolated PBMCs, or DNA extracted from either of those sample types. Overall results and qualifications from the work: The quantity of clinical and demographic metadata differed by source and by participant and was supplied without curation.

The V and J ends are trimmed by 3 bases and 5 bases, leaving 11 bases between them. The CDR3 holds 14 amino acids from the cysteine to the phenylalanine. The DNA shown is the 42-base CDR3, in frame from base 1. CDR1 and CDR2 are drawn from the germline V gene: KGHSH, LQKENI. The chain joins TRBV18 to TRBJ1-5; the D gene is perhaps TRBD1, on 5 matching bases. The source material was peripheral blood. The TCR sequence derives from a woman in her sixties or seventies with COVID-19, enrolled during active disease. The DNA reads TGTGCCAGCTCACCGGGGGGGGACTATCAGCCCCAGCATTTT. Translated, this gives CASSPGGDYQPQHF.